Following are 27 T cell receptor beta chains from one sample sequenced in a study of a mutant IDH1 vaccine in newly diagnosed glioma. These receptors' antigens are unknown. The time point was: week 23, last vaccination. A 20-mer mutant IDH1 peptide at 300 ug was injected subcutaneously with topical imiquimod. The table came from immunoSEQ multiplex PCR; TCRdb's copy has only in-frame clones and leaves some out. The sample lists some 60,000 clones; 87% were seen once. The sample consisted of PBMCs, taken from a glioma patient whose treatment included an IDH1 peptide vaccine. The source of these receptors is a man aged 40-55 years with glioma.

This clone was seen only a few times. This chain links TRBV5-6 with TRBJ2-7; weak D call: TRBD2 (6 bases). Deletions cut 4 bases from V and 7 bases from J, with 21 bases between. The CDR3 length is 15 residues. Germline CDR1 and CDR2: SGHDT and YYEEEE. This CDR3 is CASSPDGGYGGEQYF. The CDR3 bases are TGTGCCAGCAGCCCCGACGGTGGATATGGGGGGGAGCAGTACTTC.

This chain links TRBV18 with TRBJ1-2, with D tentatively TRBD1 (6 bases). The CDR3 has 16 amino acids. Germline V lookup: CDR1 KGHSH, CDR2 LQKENI. The V gene lost 5 bases and the J gene lost 6 bases, with 22 bases spanning the gap. The chain's CDR3 is CASSGGLGQLVDGYTF. The CDR3 coding sequence is TGTGCCAGCTCAGGGGGCCTCGGACAGCTTGTCGATGGCTACACCTTC.

This sequence joins TRBV7-8 and TRBJ2-4; 9 nucleotides agree with TRBD1. Germline-derived CDR1 and CDR2 are SGHVS and FQNEAQ. Germline trimming cut 7 bases from V and 7 bases from J; bases unmatched to any gene: 8. This CDR3 has 14 amino acids. The DNA of the CDR3 is TGTGCCAGCAACCAGGGACAGGGTGGCAACATTCAGTACTTC. Translated: CASNQGQGGNIQYF.

This sequence joins TRBV5-1 and TRBJ2-1; D gene unclear. The V end lost 0 bases, the J end lost 9 bases, and 13 bases lay between the germline ends. The CDR3 is 14 residues long. Germline V gene data show CDR1 as SGHRS and CDR2 as YFSETQ. CDR3 protein: CASSLGQANSEQFF. Here the CDR3 DNA reads TGCGCCAGCAGCTTGGGGCAGGCTAACAGTGAGCAGTTCTTC.

The CDR3 DNA follows: TGTGCCATCAGTGAGACAAACCAGGGTTCCTACGAGCAGTACTTC. Protein product: CAISETNQGSYEQYF. This chain connects TRBV10-3 to TRBJ2-7; perhaps TRBD1 as D (5 bases). CDR3 length: 15 amino acids. In germline, CDR1 is ENHRY, CDR2 SYGVKD. Deletions cut 2 bases from V and 1 base from J, with 12 bases between.

The chain couples TRBV5-1 to TRBJ1-1; D may be TRBD1 (5 bases). Germline V gene data show CDR1 as SGHRS and CDR2 as YFSETQ. V was shortened by 3 bases and J by 1 base, with 16 bases between the two germline ends. The CDR3 consists of 16 residues. For the CDR3, the DNA is TGCGCCAGCAGCTCCGCGGGTACAGGAACGAACACTGAAGCTTTCTTT. Encoded protein: CASSSAGTGTNTEAFF.

This clone was detected only a few times. This chain uses TRBV10-2 with TRBJ1-2; TRBD1 agrees at 9 bases. CDR1 and CDR2 (germline): WSHSY, SAAADI. CDR3 size: 15 residues. The V gene end was trimmed by 2 bases and the J gene end by 7 bases; junction bases not matched to a gene: 8. CDR3 residues: CASSEDRGSPGGYTF. In DNA, the CDR3 is TGCGCCAGCAGTGAGGACAGGGGGTCGCCGGGTGGCTACACCTTC.

V gene TRBV7-2 combines with J gene TRBJ2-3; D gene unclear. This CDR3 spans 13 amino acids. CDR1 is SGHTA and CDR2 is FQGNSA in the germline V gene. V lost 3 bases and J lost 6, with 10 bases in between. CDR3 in amino acids: CASSFGFGDTQYF. The CDR3 DNA is TGTGCCAGCAGCTTCGGTTTCGGGGATACGCAGTATTTT.

The chain employs TRBV5-5 and TRBJ2-3; D gene unclear. CDR3 length: 13 residues. From germline, CDR1 is SGHKS and CDR2 YYEKEE (reference sequence). V lost 1 base and J 3 bases, leaving 6 bases between the germline ends. The chain's CDR3 is CASSLQATDTQYF. DNA for the CDR3: TGTGCCAGCAGCTTGCAAGCAACAGATACGCAGTATTTT.

V usage is TRBV19 and J usage is TRBJ2-7; 8 nucleotides align to TRBD1. The ends lost 7 bases at V and 5 bases at J; junction bases unmatched: 4. In germline, CDR1 is LNHDA, CDR2 SQIVND (reference sequence). This CDR3 region has 12 residues. The CDR3 nucleotides read TGTGCCAGTAAGACAGGGGACCACGAGCAGTACTTC. It codes for CASKTGDHEQYF.

The chain is built from TRBV6-5 and TRBJ1-1; D perhaps matches TRBD1 (5 bases). CDR1 and CDR2 (germline): MNHEY, SVGAGI. The ends were cut back, 7 bases at V and 5 bases at J, with 20 bases in the middle. The CDR3 runs 15 residues. The CDR3 loop is CASTQRGEDWTEAFF. Written as DNA, the CDR3 is TGTGCCAGCACTCAACGGGGGGAGGATTGGACTGAAGCTTTCTTT.

J is TRBJ1-1 and V is TRBV6-5; tentatively, D is TRBD1 (6 bases). Per germline, CDR1 MNHEY and CDR2 SVGAGI. CDR3 length equals 14 residues. The V end was cut by 10 bases, the J end by 1 base, with 16 bases between. The chain's CDR3 is CATKRGRGNTEAFF. The DNA of the CDR3 is TGTGCCACAAAAAGGGGGAGGGGGAACACTGAAGCTTTCTTT.

The chain is built from TRBV14 and TRBJ1-2, with TRBD1 as a possible D gene (6 bases). The germline V gene encodes CDR1 SGHDN and CDR2 FVKESK. Trimming removed 4 bases from V and 8 bases from J, with 17 bases in between. This CDR3 comprises 14 residues. The CDR3 here is CASSLNRATGGYTF. The CDR3, as DNA: TGTGCCAGCAGCCTCAACAGGGCTACCGGGGGCTACACCTTC.

This clone was recorded once. The chain employs TRBV29-1 and TRBJ1-4, with a weak D call TRBD1 (6 bases). Germline loops: CDR1 SQVTM, CDR2 ANQGSEA. The V gene lost 3 bases and the J gene lost 4 bases, with 12 bases spanning the gap. This CDR3 has 14 amino acids. The CDR3 loop reads CSVEGGRDNEKLFF. The CDR3 DNA is TGCAGCGTTGAGGGGGGGCGTGATAATGAAAAACTGTTTTTT.

J is TRBJ2-3 and V is TRBV6-4; D is uncertain. The V gene's germline CDR1 is MRHNA and CDR2 SNTAGT. V was cut by 10 bases and J by 0 bases, with 14 bases left in between. The CDR3 totals 14 residues. The CDR3: CATPLGHSTDTQYF. In DNA, the CDR3 is TGTGCCACCCCTCTGGGTCATAGCACAGATACGCAGTATTTT.

The V and J genes are TRBV6-6 and TRBJ2-1; TRBD2 matches at 10 bases. The germline V gene encodes CDR1 MNHNY and CDR2 SVGAGI (reference sequence). Trimming took 7 bases from V and 9 from J; bases not matched to a gene: 9. The CDR3 contains 14 residues. The CDR3 nucleotides are TGTGCCAGCACCTTTTCTCTAGCGGGAGCTGAGCAGTTCTTC. Protein: CASTFSLAGAEQFF.

The DNA for the CDR3 is TGCGCCAGCAGCAGAGACAGGGGGAGCCAGCCCCAGCATTTT. Its protein product is CASSRDRGSQPQHF. The V call is TRBV4-1, the J call TRBJ1-5, with 9 bases identical to TRBD1. Germline V gene lookup returns CDR1 MGHRA and CDR2 YSYEKL. This CDR3 spans 14 amino acids. With 5 bases clipped from V and 7 bases from J, the junction kept 6 bases outside the gene matches.

The gene calls are TRBV10-3 and TRBJ2-2; TRBD2 might be the D (6 bases). The germline CDR1 and CDR2 sequences are ENHRY and SYGVKD. V dropped 6 bases and J dropped 0 bases, with 14 bases sitting between them. The CDR3 length is 16 residues. CDR3 DNA: TGTGCCATCAGGAGGGTCGGGGGAGCGAACACCGGGGAGCTGTTTTTT. It yields the protein CAIRRVGGANTGELFF.

In this sample, this clone turned up a few times. The rearrangement links TRBV5-1 to TRBJ1-4; D ambiguous. Trimming stripped 2 bases from V and 3 bases from J, with 11 bases between. CDR3 length equals 15 residues. CDR1 SGHRS and CDR2 YFSETQ come from the germline V gene. CDR3 sequence reads: CASSLRHPANEKLFF. CDR3 DNA sequence: TGCGCCAGCAGCTTACGTCACCCAGCTAATGAAAAACTGTTTTTT.

A few counts support this clone. The V and J genes are TRBV4-1 and TRBJ2-1, with 8 bases fitting TRBD2. The CDR3 is 16 amino acids. CDR1 and CDR2 (germline): MGHRA, YSYEKL. Trimming removed 4 bases from V and 2 bases from J; junction bases left unmatched: 7. CDR3 in DNA: TGCGCCAGCAGCCCGCGGACTAGCTCTACCTACAATGAGCAGTTCTTC. Its translation: CASSPRTSSTYNEQFF.

This clone appeared a single time. This chain connects TRBV7-3 to TRBJ1-1; D possibly corresponds to TRBD1 (6 bases). This CDR3 has 13 amino acids. V gave up 6 bases and J gave up 0 bases, with 8 bases separating them. Germline CDR1 and CDR2: SGHTA and FQGTGA. The CDR3 reads CASRRTVNTEAFF. The CDR3 region has the DNA TGTGCCAGCAGGCGGACAGTGAACACTGAAGCTTTCTTT.

The chain recombines TRBV28 with TRBJ2-7; D might be TRBD1 (5 bases). Germline CDR1 MDHEN, CDR2 SYDVKM. V was shortened by 6 bases and J by 9 bases, with 12 bases between the two germline ends. The CDR3 totals 11 residues. CDR3 nucleotides: TGTGCCAGCAGCAGGGCCCTGGGGCAGTACTTC. Translating it yields CASSRALGQYF.

J is TRBJ2-7 and V is TRBV18, with 11 nucleotides matching TRBD2. V trimming: 4 bases; J trimming: 7 bases; junction bases outside the gene matches: 9. CDR3 length equals 15 residues. Germline V gene lookup returns CDR1 KGHSH and CDR2 LQKENI. CDR3 sequence reads: CASSQGSGRAGEQYF. The CDR3 DNA is TGTGCCAGCTCACAAGGTAGCGGGAGGGCCGGGGAGCAGTACTTC.

The gene calls are TRBV7-2 and TRBJ2-7, with 8 bases identical to TRBD2. In germline, CDR1 is SGHTA, CDR2 FQGNSA. V lost 5 bases and J lost 4; bases outside the gene matches: 10. This CDR3 is built from 15 residues. CDR3 residues: CASSPGGTSGYEQYF. CDR3 bases: TGTGCCAGCAGCCCCGGTGGAACTAGCGGTTACGAGCAGTACTTC.

This sequence joins TRBV6-5 and TRBJ2-7; 8 bases fit TRBD2. The CDR3 spans 14 residues. Germline lookup yields CDR1 MNHEY and CDR2 SVGAGI. V lost 6 bases, J lost 9 bases, and 13 bases stayed unmatched. CDR3 protein: CASSSTREGYRQYF. The CDR3 nucleotides read TGTGCCAGCAGCTCGACCCGGGAGGGGTACAGGCAGTACTTC.

The chain carries TRBV5-6 and TRBJ2-5; D is tentatively TRBD1 or TRBD2 (5 bases each). The J call may be incorrect, as the DNA end agrees better with TRBJ2-7. The CDR3 extends over 12 amino acids. The V gene's germline CDR1 is SGHDT and CDR2 YYEEEE. The CDR3 coding sequence is TGTGCCAGCAGCTTGTTGGGACCCGAGCAGTACTTC. It codes for CASSLLGPEQYF.

The chain carries TRBV18 and TRBJ1-2; tentatively, D is TRBD1 (5 bases). CDR1 and CDR2 (germline): KGHSH, LQKENI. This CDR3 spans 15 amino acids. Trimming removed 1 base from V and 2 bases from J, with 11 bases in between. The CDR3 region is CASSPRQSTNYGYTF. CDR3 coding DNA: TGTGCCAGCTCACCACGACAGTCGACCAACTATGGCTACACCTTC.